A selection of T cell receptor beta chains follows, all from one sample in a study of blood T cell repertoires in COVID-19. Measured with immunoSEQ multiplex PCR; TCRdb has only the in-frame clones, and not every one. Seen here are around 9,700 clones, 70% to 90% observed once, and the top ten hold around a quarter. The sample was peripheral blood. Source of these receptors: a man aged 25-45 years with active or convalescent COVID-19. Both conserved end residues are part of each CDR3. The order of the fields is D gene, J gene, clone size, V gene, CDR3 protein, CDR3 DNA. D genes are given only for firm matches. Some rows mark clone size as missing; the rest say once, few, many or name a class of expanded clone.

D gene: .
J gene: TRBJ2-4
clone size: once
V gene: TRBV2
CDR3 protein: CASSPRGAGTNIQYF
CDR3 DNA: TGTGCCAGCAGCCCACGGGGGGCAGGGACGAACATTCAGTACTTC

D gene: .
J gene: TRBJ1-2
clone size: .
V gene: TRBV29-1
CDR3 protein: CSVEGPLGKGLGYGYTF
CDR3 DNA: TGCAGCGTTGAAGGGCCGTTGGGGAAGGGGTTAGGCTATGGCTACACCTTC

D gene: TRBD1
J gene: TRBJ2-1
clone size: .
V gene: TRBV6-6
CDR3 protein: CASSFTGGTTNEQFF
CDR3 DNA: TGTGCCAGCAGTTTTACAGGGGGTACCACCAATGAGCAGTTCTTC

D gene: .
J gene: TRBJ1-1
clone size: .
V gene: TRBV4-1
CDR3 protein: CASSQSTGMNTEAFF
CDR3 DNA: TGCGCCAGCAGCCAAAGTACAGGGATGAACACTGAAGCTTTCTTT

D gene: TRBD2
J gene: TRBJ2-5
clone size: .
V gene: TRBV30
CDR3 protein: CAWSAGGQETQYF
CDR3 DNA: TGTGCCTGGAGTGCGGGGGGCCAAGAGACCCAGTACTTC

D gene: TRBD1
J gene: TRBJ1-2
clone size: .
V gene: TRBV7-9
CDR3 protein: CASSPRTGVGNYGYTF
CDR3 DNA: TGTGCCAGCAGCCCAAGGACAGGGGTGGGGAACTATGGCTACACCTTC

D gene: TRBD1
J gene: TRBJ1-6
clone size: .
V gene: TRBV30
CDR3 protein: CAWSGGQDNSPLHF
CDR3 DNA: TGTGCCTGGAGTGGGGGACAGGATAATTCACCCCTCCACTTT

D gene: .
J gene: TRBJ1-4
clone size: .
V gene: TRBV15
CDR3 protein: CATSRDQATNEKLFF
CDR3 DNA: TGTGCCACCAGCAGAGACCAGGCAACTAATGAAAAACTGTTTTTT

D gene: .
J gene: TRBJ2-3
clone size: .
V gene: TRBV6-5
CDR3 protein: CASSYGSTDTQYF
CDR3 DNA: TGTGCCAGCAGTTACGGCAGCACAGATACGCAGTATTTT

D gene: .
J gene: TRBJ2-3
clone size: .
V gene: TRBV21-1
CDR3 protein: CASSKDDSGGTDTQYF
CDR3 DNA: TGTGCCAGCAGCAAAGATGATAGCGGGGGCACAGATACGCAGTATTTT

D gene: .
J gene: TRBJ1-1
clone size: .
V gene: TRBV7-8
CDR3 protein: CASSLGVQVLVLSVAFF
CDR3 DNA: TGTGCCAGCAGCTTAGGAGTACAGGTCCTTGTCCTCTCGGTAGCTTTCTTT

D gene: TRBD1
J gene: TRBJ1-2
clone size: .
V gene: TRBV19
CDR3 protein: CASSKSSGTGGAHGYTF
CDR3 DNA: TGTGCCAGTAGCAAGTCTTCCGGGACAGGGGGCGCGCATGGCTACACCTTC

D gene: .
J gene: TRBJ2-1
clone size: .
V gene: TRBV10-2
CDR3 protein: CASSEAGTYNEQFF
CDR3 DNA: TGCGCCAGCAGTGAGGCAGGTACCTACAATGAGCAGTTCTTC

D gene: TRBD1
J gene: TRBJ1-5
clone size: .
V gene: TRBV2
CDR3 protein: CASNDRGQPDEPQHF
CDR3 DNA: TGTGCCAGCAACGACAGGGGACAACCCGATGAGCCCCAGCATTTT

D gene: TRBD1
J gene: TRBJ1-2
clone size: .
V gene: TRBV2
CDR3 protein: CASSPQRDSLGLYGYTF
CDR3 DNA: TGTGCCAGCAGCCCCCAAAGGGACAGCCTTGGCCTATATGGCTACACCTTC

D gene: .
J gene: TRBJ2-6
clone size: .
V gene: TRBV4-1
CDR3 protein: CASSQVARGAGANVLTF
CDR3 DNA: TGCGCCAGCAGCCAAGTTGCCAGGGGGGCCGGGGCCAACGTCCTGACTTTC

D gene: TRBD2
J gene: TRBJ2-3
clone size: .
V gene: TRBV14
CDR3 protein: CASSRRAGTDTQYF
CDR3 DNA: TGTGCCAGCAGCCGACGAGCGGGGACAGATACGCAGTATTTT